Each of the 21 T cell receptor beta chains below was sequenced from the same sample in a study of CD8+ T cells in alopecia areata. RNA was isolated and reverse transcribed to cDNA, the sequencing template. Measured with immunoSEQ multiplex PCR; TCRdb has only the in-frame clones, and not every one. Here the sample spans fewer than 150,000 clones, roughly 82% being singletons. Stated treatment: oral pan-JAK inhibitor, 5-10 mg twice daily. The sequences come from CD8+ T cells sorted from blood, collected at week 4, from a patient treated with tofacitinib. These receptors were collected from a human donor with alopecia areata.

V is TRBV19 and J is TRBJ2-7, with D possibly TRBD1 on 6 matching bases. Germline assignment: CDR1 LNHDA and CDR2 SQIVND (reference sequence). Trimming took 4 bases from V and 5 from J, leaving 12 bases between them. This CDR3 region has 13 residues. The CDR3 sequence: CASSRGPGNEQYF. DNA of the CDR3: TGTGCCAGTAGTAGGGGGCCTGGTAACGAGCAGTACTTC.

The chain uses TRBV9 and TRBJ1-2; D call uncertain. The CDR3 covers 13 residues. V lost 0 bases to trimming and J lost 3 bases, with 6 bases between them. CDR1 and CDR2 from the germline V gene are SGDLS and YYNGEE. The CDR3 protein is CASSVDVDYGYTF. Here the CDR3 DNA reads TGTGCCAGCAGCGTAGACGTCGACTATGGCTACACCTTC.

This chain links TRBV6-6 with TRBJ2-1; TRBD2 agrees at 10 bases. Germline loops: CDR1 MNHNY, CDR2 SVGAGI (reference sequence). The CDR3 has 15 amino acids. J lost 2 bases, V lost 6 bases, and 4 bases had no gene match. CDR3 in DNA: TGTGCCAGCAGATCGAGCGGGGGGGCCTACAATGAGCAGTTCTTC. Protein: CASRSSGGAYNEQFF.

This chain uses TRBV30 with TRBJ1-1, with TRBD1 matching over 8 bases. J gave up 6 bases and V 7 bases, and 10 bases lay outside the gene matches. This CDR3 has 13 residues. Germline V lookup: CDR1 GTSNPN, CDR2 SVGIG (reference sequence). The CDR3 loop reads CASPGQGFPEAFF. In DNA, the CDR3 is TGTGCCTCCCCCGGACAGGGATTCCCTGAAGCTTTCTTT.

The V and J genes are TRBV7-9 and TRBJ2-5; 7 bases agree with TRBD2. J lost 2 bases, V lost 8 bases, and 5 bases had no gene match. CDR3 length: 13 amino acids. CDR1 SEHNR and CDR2 FQNEAQ come from the germline V gene (reference sequence). The chain's CDR3 is CASSGGSQETQYF. The CDR3 DNA sequence: TGTGCCAGCTCGGGCGGGAGTCAAGAGACCCAGTACTTC.

V usage is TRBV19 and J usage is TRBJ2-5; D tentatively reads TRBD1 or TRBD2 (5 bases each). The CDR3 covers 13 residues. The V end lost 5 bases, the J end lost 4 bases, and 11 bases lay between the germline ends. Looked up from germline, CDR1 is LNHDA and CDR2 is SQIVND (reference sequence). The chain's CDR3 is CASSQGAGETQYF. CDR3 DNA: TGTGCCAGTAGTCAAGGGGCGGGAGAGACCCAGTACTTC. The full variable domain, in which reference TRBV19 and TRBJ2-5 provide the parts outside the CDR3, is DGGITQSPKYLFRKEGQNVTLSCEQNLNHDAMYWYRQDPGQGLRLIYYSQIVNDFQKGDIAEGYSVSREKKESFPLTVTSAQKNPTAFYLCASSQGAGETQYFGPGTRLLVL.

V is TRBV7-9 and J is TRBJ1-1, with D possibly matching TRBD1 (5 bases). Germline V CDR1 and CDR2: SEHNR, FQNEAQ (reference sequence). The CDR3 sequence is 14 residues long. The ends were cut back, 5 bases at V and 4 bases at J, with 14 bases in the middle. CDR3 DNA sequence: TGTGCCAGCAGCGCTCGGGGCGAGGTCACTGAAGCTTTCTTT. Protein: CASSARGEVTEAFF.

The table lists this clone with a count of one. The junction shows a germline mismatch at one end, possibly a read error. This chain links TRBV7-2 with TRBJ2-3, with 8 bases that match TRBD2. Germline values: CDR1 SGHTA, CDR2 FQGNSA. This CDR3 is 14 amino acids long. The CDR3 loop is CASSIAGSTDTQYF. The CDR3 region has the DNA TGTGCCAGCAGCATAGCGGGGAGCACAGATACGCAGTATTTT.

The chain is built from TRBV29-1 and TRBJ2-5; D might be TRBD1 (6 bases). Germline loops: CDR1 SQVTM, CDR2 ANQGSEA. The CDR3 is 12 residues long. Between the trimmed V and J ends, which lost 7 bases and 7 bases, there was a span of 16 bases. DNA for the CDR3: TGCAGCGCTCCGGGACACACAGGGACCCAGTACTTC. Amino acid sequence: CSAPGHTGTQYF.

The J gene is TRBJ1-4, the V gene TRBV4-1; maybe TRBD1 (5 bases). Germline-derived CDR1 and CDR2 are MGHRA and YSYEKL. The ends were cut back, 8 bases at V and 0 bases at J, with 10 bases in the middle. The CDR3 consists of 14 residues. This chain's CDR3 is CASGSTATNEKLFF. For the CDR3, the DNA is TGCGCCAGCGGATCGACAGCAACTAATGAAAAACTGTTTTTT.

The rearrangement links TRBV9 to TRBJ2-5, with 10 bases aligning to TRBD2. The J segment lost 1 base and the V segment lost 3 bases, leaving 6 bases of the junction unmatched. From germline, CDR1 is SGDLS and CDR2 YYNGEE. This CDR3 region has 16 residues. CDR3 in amino acids: CASSALAGDTQETQYF. CDR3 nucleotide sequence: TGTGCCAGCAGCGCCCTAGCGGGGGACACCCAAGAGACCCAGTACTTC.

V and J are TRBV5-5 and TRBJ2-5, with D unclear. This CDR3 is built from 15 residues. Trimming cost V 0 bases and J 0 bases, with 9 bases left between them. The germline gives CDR1 SGHKS, CDR2 YYEKEE (reference sequence). The chain's CDR3 is CASSLGESYQETQYF. The DNA of the CDR3 is TGTGCCAGCAGCTTGGGAGAGAGTTACCAAGAGACCCAGTACTTC. Using reference TRBV5-5 and TRBJ2-5 for the parts outside the CDR3, the full variable domain is DAGVTQSPTHLIKTRGQQVTLRCSPISGHKSVSWYQQVLGQGPQFIFQYYEKEERGRGNFPDRFSARQFPNYSSELNVNALLLGDSALYLCASSLGESYQETQYFGPGTRLLVL.

The CDR3 nucleotides read TGTGCCAGCAGTCCCACCCGGGACAGGACCTCCTACGAGCAGTACTTC. Its protein is CASSPTRDRTSYEQYF. V usage is TRBV27 and J usage is TRBJ2-7; TRBD1 agrees at 8 bases. The CDR3 runs 16 residues. V lost 5 bases to trimming and J lost 0 bases; unmatched junction nucleotides: 9. From germline, CDR1 is MNHEY and CDR2 SMNVEV (reference sequence).

This chain links TRBV23-1 with TRBJ1-5, with no clear D. TRBV23-1 is filed as an ORF, its function uncertain. Trimming stripped 3 bases from V and 5 bases from J, with 8 bases between. The length of the CDR3 is 13 residues. DNA for the CDR3: TGCGCCAGCAGTCATGACGAGGATCAGCCCCAGCATTTT. As protein: CASSHDEDQPQHF.

The genes are TRBV7-9 and TRBJ2-3, with TRBD1 matching over 9 bases. Germline-derived CDR1 and CDR2 are SEHNR and FQNEAQ (reference sequence). The CDR3 consists of 15 residues. V lost 5 bases to trimming and J lost 3 bases; unmatched junction nucleotides: 6. The CDR3 region has the DNA TGTGCCAGCAGCGGAGGGACAGGGAAAACAGATACGCAGTATTTT. Its protein is CASSGGTGKTDTQYF.

As DNA, the CDR3 is TGTGCCAGCAGTTTTAGGGGGGGGCACAATGAGCAGTTCTTC. This translates into CASSFRGGHNEQFF. This sequence joins TRBV27 and TRBJ2-1, with D possibly matching TRBD2 (7 bases). CDR1 and CDR2 from the germline V gene are MNHEY and SMNVEV (reference sequence). Trimming shortened V by 3 bases and J by 5 bases, and 11 bases separated the two germline ends. The CDR3 runs to 14 residues.

The rearrangement links TRBV29-1 to TRBJ2-5; the match to TRBD1 covers 11 bases. Trimming removed 6 bases from V and 5 bases from J; junction bases left unmatched: 5. This CDR3 contains 13 residues. CDR1 is SQVTM and CDR2 is ANQGSEA in the germline V gene. In DNA form, the CDR3 reads TGCAGCGTGGCGGACAGGGGGCTGGAGACCCAGTACTTC. This sequence encodes CSVADRGLETQYF.

This clone was picked up one time. The rearrangement joins TRBV10-2 to TRBJ2-5; maybe TRBD2 (6 bases). From germline, CDR1 is WSHSY and CDR2 SAAADI. This CDR3 has 14 amino acids. V was trimmed by 2 bases and J by 3 bases, leaving 10 bases between them. CDR3 coding DNA: TGCGCCAGCAGTGAGACCTGGGGGGAAGAGACCCAGTACTTC. Translated, it gives CASSETWGEETQYF.

On this clone itself: Other DNA sequences from this sample encode an identical CDR3 as well. The rearrangement uses TRBV29-1 and TRBJ2-7, with a tentative D call TRBD1 (5 bases). Trimming removed 8 bases at V and 4 bases at J, with 15 bases between. Germline CDR1 SQVTM, CDR2 ANQGSEA. The CDR3 sequence is 12 residues long. The CDR3 DNA reads as TGCAGCACGACCACGTCAGGGTACGAGCAGTACTTC. It specifies CSTTTSGYEQYF.

V gene TRBV5-4 combines with J gene TRBJ2-7; TRBD2 matches at 15 bases. This CDR3 comprises 15 residues. With 0 bases clipped from V and 5 bases from J, the junction kept 0 bases outside the gene matches. Germline CDR1 reads SGHNT; CDR2 reads YYREEE (reference sequence). The DNA for the CDR3 is TGTGCCAGCAGCTTGGGGACTAGCGGGGGGGACGAGCAGTACTTC. It translates to CASSLGTSGGDEQYF. Variable domain in full (rest from reference TRBV5-4 and TRBJ2-7): ETGVTQSPTHLIKTRGQQVTLRCSSQSGHNTVSWYQQALGQGPQFIFQYYREEENGRGNFPPRFSGLQFPNYSSELNVNALELDDSALYLCASSLGTSGGDEQYFGPGTRLTVT.

The chain combines TRBV10-3 with TRBJ2-3; no definite D call. V shed 3 bases and J shed 0 bases, with 13 bases lying between them. Germline CDR1 is ENHRY and CDR2 is SYGVKD. The CDR3 covers 16 residues. The CDR3 reads CAISEGQRTSTDTQYF. The CDR3 coding sequence is TGTGCCATCAGTGAAGGGCAGAGAACTAGCACAGATACGCAGTATTTT.